Below are 13 T cell receptor beta chains sequenced from a single sample in a study of T-cell reconstitution after alpha-beta-depleted transplantation in children. Unique molecular identifiers were incorporated into the prepared TCRbeta library. TCRdb redid the calling of the PCR reads with MiXCR, one entry per CDR3 protein. The data hold under 250,000 distinct CDR3 sequences, with approximately 6.9% observed a single time. Here the sequenced sample was PBMCs, taken before TCRalphabeta/CD19-depleted stem cell transplant. These receptors all stem from a boy aged 2 to 9 with acute lymphoblastic leukemia, due to receive a stem cell transplant.

The rearrangement joins TRBV28 to TRBJ2-3; D perhaps matches TRBD2 (7 bases). This CDR3 contains 17 residues. In germline, CDR1 is MDHEN, CDR2 SYDVKM. V gave up 5 bases and J gave up 2 bases, with 20 bases separating them. The CDR3 sequence is CASSHKGGGLLTDTQYF. As DNA, the CDR3 is TGTGCCAGCAGTCACAAGGGGGGGGGTCTCCTCACAGATACGCAGTATTTT.

This clonotype was seen at least ten times. CDR3 loop: CSARTWREVDEQFF. For the CDR3, the DNA is TGCAGTGCTCGAACTTGGCGGGAGGTAGATGAGCAGTTCTTC. The chain has TRBV20-1 and TRBJ2-1; TRBD2 agrees at 8 bases. Germline V gene lookup returns CDR1 DFQATT and CDR2 SNEGSKA (reference sequence). There are 14 residues in the CDR3. The V gene end was trimmed by 5 bases and the J gene end by 8 bases; junction bases not matched to a gene: 11.

This clonotype came up many times. For the CDR3, the DNA is TGCAGTGCTCACCAATATCGGACAGGATCCTACGAGCAGTACTTC. Its translation is CSAHQYRTGSYEQYF. The rearrangement joins TRBV20-1 to TRBJ2-7, with 7 bases matching TRBD1. The germline gives CDR1 DFQATT, CDR2 SNEGSKA (reference sequence). The V segment lost 5 bases and the J segment 1 base; nucleotides outside the gene matches: 11. The CDR3 covers 15 residues.

This clonotype has only a few counts. This chain joins TRBV11-3 and TRBJ2-7, with 15 bases fitting TRBD2. Germline CDR1 SGHNT, CDR2 YENEEA. V lost 4 bases, J lost 1 base, and 5 bases stayed unmatched. There are 17 residues in the CDR3. The CDR3 DNA reads as TGTGCCAGCAGCTCGGGGACTAGCGGGGGGAAATCCTACGAGCAGTACTTC. This translates into CASSSGTSGGKSYEQYF.

The V gene is TRBV28, the J gene TRBJ2-5, with 7 bases that match TRBD2. The CDR3 has 15 amino acids. Germline CDR1 MDHEN, CDR2 SYDVKM. V lost 10 bases and J lost 4; bases outside the gene matches: 15. CDR3 in DNA: TGTGCCACCCGATTGGGCGGGAGTAGGGGAGAGACCCAGTACTTC. As protein: CATRLGGSRGETQYF.

This clonotype was counted between two and nine times. One end of the junction is discordant with germline, which a read error may explain. The V and J genes are TRBV5-1 and TRBJ2-1, with TRBD1 as a possible D gene (5 bases). Germline CDR1 is SGHRS and CDR2 is YFSETQ. The CDR3 is 14 residues long. CDR3 nucleotide sequence: TGCTCCAGCAGCTTGGATCCAGGGTACAATGAGCAGTTCTTC. It codes for CSSSLDPGYNEQFF. The variable domain in full, with the rest retrieved from reference TRBV5-1 and TRBJ2-1, is KAGVTQTPRYLIKTRGQQVTLSCSPISGHRSVSWYQQTPGQGLQFLFEYFSETQRNKGNFPGRFSGRQFSNSRSEMNVSTLELGDSALYLCSSSLDPGYNEQFFGPGTRLTVL.

Many counts were recorded for this clonotype. The rearrangement links TRBV7-9 to TRBJ2-1; the D gene is possibly TRBD2 (6 bases). V lost 5 bases, J lost 1 base, and 18 bases lay in between. The CDR3 totals 17 residues. The germline CDR1 and CDR2 sequences are SEHNR and FQNEAQ (reference sequence). The CDR3 region is CASSLTESGYSYNEQFF. As DNA, the CDR3 is TGTGCCAGCAGCCTAACGGAAAGCGGGTATTCCTACAATGAGCAGTTCTTC.

At least ten counts were recorded for this clonotype. J is TRBJ2-1 and V is TRBV11-2; D is unresolved. CDR3 length: 11 amino acids. V shed 5 bases and J shed 8 bases, with 7 bases lying between them. Per the germline V gene, CDR1 is SGHAT and CDR2 is FQNNGV. The chain's CDR3 is CASSISYEQFF. CDR3 nucleotide sequence: TGTGCCAGCAGCATTAGCTATGAGCAGTTCTTC.

This clonotype was seen only a few times. The V gene is TRBV11-3, the J gene TRBJ1-4; no reliable D call. The length of the CDR3 is 15 residues. V lost 1 base, J lost 0 bases, and 6 bases lay in between. CDR1 and CDR2 from the germline V gene are SGHNT and YENEEA. The CDR3 region is CASSLVGTTNEKLFF. The DNA of the CDR3 is TGTGCCAGCAGCTTAGTAGGGACAACTAATGAAAAACTGTTTTTT.

This chain joins TRBV29-1 and TRBJ1-2; D is perhaps TRBD1 (5 bases). Per the germline V gene, CDR1 is SQVTM and CDR2 is ANQGSEA. The CDR3 sequence is 14 residues long. V dropped 3 bases and J dropped 4 bases, with 15 bases sitting between them. The DNA for the CDR3 is TGCAGCGTTGAGATTGACAGCTCCCTCTATGGCTACACCTTC. It yields the protein CSVEIDSSLYGYTF.

The table lists this clonotype with many counts. The rearrangement links TRBV12-3 or TRBV12-4 to TRBJ2-2; D perhaps matches TRBD2 (6 bases). The CDR3 is 15 residues long. Deletions cut 3 bases from V and 4 bases from J, with 12 bases between. This chain's CDR3 is CASSFELATTGELFF. In DNA form, the CDR3 reads TGTGCCAGCAGTTTTGAACTAGCAACCACCGGGGAGCTGTTTTTT.

In its sample, this clonotype was seen many times. The rearrangement links TRBV7-2 to TRBJ2-7; 8 bases match TRBD1. Germline values: CDR1 SGHTA, CDR2 FQGNSA. The CDR3 runs to 15 residues. The V gene end was trimmed by 5 bases and the J gene end by 0 bases; junction bases not matched to a gene: 6. CDR3 DNA sequence: TGTGCCAGCAGCCTCGCGGGACAGGTCTCCTACGAGCAGTACTTC. As protein: CASSLAGQVSYEQYF. The full variable domain, its missing parts supplied by reference TRBV7-2 and TRBJ2-7, is GAGVSQSPSNKVTEKGKDVELRCDPISGHTALYWYRQSLGQGLEFLIYFQGNSAPDKSGLPSDRFSAERTGGSVSTLTIQRTQQEDSAVYLCASSLAGQVSYEQYFGPGTRLTVT.

The sample holds many counts of this clonotype. The chain uses TRBV5-1 and TRBJ2-1, with 12 bases lining up with TRBD2. This CDR3 has 16 amino acids. CDR1 SGHRS and CDR2 YFSETQ come from the germline V gene. The V segment lost 4 bases and the J segment 7 bases; nucleotides outside the gene matches: 9. CDR3 loop: CASSPGLAGSRNEQFF. CDR3 coding DNA: TGCGCCAGCAGCCCGGGACTAGCGGGTTCTCGAAATGAGCAGTTCTTC.